This T cell receptor beta chain is drawn from a study of a mutant IDH1 vaccine in newly diagnosed glioma. Study summary: The patients were given eight vaccinations, one each in weeks 1, 3, 5, 7, 11, 15, 19 and 23. Radiotherapy alone preceded vaccination by 4-6 weeks; alternatively, vaccination started with temozolomide cycles.

Regarding this clone: Antigen: not known.

Data came from immunoSEQ multiplex PCR; TCRdb stores just in-frame clones and leaves some out. The sample yields 82,000 or so clones, almost 85% seen once. Time point of the sample: week 23, last vaccination. Doses consisted of 300 ug of mutant IDH1 20-mer peptide each, paired with topical imiquimod. New WHO grade 3 or 4 IDH1-mutant, ATRX-lost astrocytomas were present in all donors. The CDR3 consists of 12 residues. Trimming removed 5 bases at V and 9 bases at J, with 10 bases between. Per germline, CDR1 LNHDA and CDR2 SQIVND (reference sequence). Study-wide points: Patients showed vaccine-induced immune responses at a rate of under 95%.

Sequences were derived from PBMCs, sampled from a glioma patient whose treatment included an IDH1 peptide vaccine. The TCR sequence derives from a man under 40 with glioma. Some clones in this sample may be carry-over from other donors' samples. The V call is TRBV19, the J call TRBJ2-2; D is undetermined. This CDR3 is CASSAGLWELFF. CDR3 nucleotides: TGTGCCAGTAGTGCAGGCCTTTGGGAGCTGTTTTTT. The whole variable domain, remainder taken from reference TRBV19 and TRBJ2-2, is DGGITQSPKYLFRKEGQNVTLSCEQNLNHDAMYWYRQDPGQGLRLIYYSQIVNDFQKGDIAEGYSVSREKKESFPLTVTSAQKNPTAFYLCASSAGLWELFFGEGSRLTVL.